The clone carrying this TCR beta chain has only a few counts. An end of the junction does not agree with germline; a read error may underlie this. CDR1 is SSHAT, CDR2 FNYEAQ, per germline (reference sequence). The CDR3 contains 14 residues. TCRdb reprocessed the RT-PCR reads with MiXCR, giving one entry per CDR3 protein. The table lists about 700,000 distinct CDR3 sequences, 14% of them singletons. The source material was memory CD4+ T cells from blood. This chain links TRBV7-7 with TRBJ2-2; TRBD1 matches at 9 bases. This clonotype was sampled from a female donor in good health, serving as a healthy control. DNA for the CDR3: TGTGCTAGCAGCGCACAGGGGGCGGTCGGGGAGCTGTTTTTT. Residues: CASSAQGAVGELFF. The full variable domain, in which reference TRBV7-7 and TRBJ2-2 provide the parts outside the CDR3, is GAGVSQSPRYKVTKRGQDVTLRCDPISSHATLYWYQQALGQGPEFLTYFNYEAQPDKSGLPSDRFSAERPEGSISTLTIQRTEQRDSAMYRCASSAQGAVGELFFGEGSRLTVL.